These T cell receptor beta chains were read from a single sample in a study of cytomegalovirus exposure and HLA in healthy donors. The repertoire was sequenced with immunoSEQ multiplex PCR; TCRdb's copy has only in-frame clones and lacks some. The profile covers roughly 120,000 clones, with more than 70% appearing a single time and under 3% taken by the ten largest. Material for sequencing was PBMCs. The receptor source for this set is a woman aged 55-70 years in good health and CMV-seropositive. CDR3s include the opening cysteine and the closing phenylalanine or tryptophan. A D gene is named only where the DNA matches it firmly. Part of the rows lack a size; the others show once, few, many or a class for expanded clones.

j_gene: TRBJ1-1; d_gene: NA; abundance: NA; v_gene: TRBV28; CDR3nt: TGTGCCAGCAGCAAGTTCGTTCACATGAACACTGAAGCTTTCTTT; CDR3aa: CASSKFVHMNTEAFF
j_gene: TRBJ1-5; d_gene: NA; abundance: NA; v_gene: TRBV19; CDR3nt: TGTGCCAGTAGTCTCAGCAATCAGCCCCAGCATTTT; CDR3aa: CASSLSNQPQHF
j_gene: TRBJ1-1; d_gene: NA; abundance: NA; v_gene: TRBV6-1; CDR3nt: TGTGCCAGCAGTTTACAGGGTATGTGGGACACTGAAGCTTTCTTT; CDR3aa: CASSLQGMWDTEAFF
j_gene: TRBJ2-2; d_gene: NA; abundance: NA; v_gene: TRBV27; CDR3nt: TGTGCCAGCAGTCCAGGTGACGGGGAGCTGTTTTTT; CDR3aa: CASSPGDGELFF
j_gene: TRBJ2-5; d_gene: NA; abundance: NA; v_gene: TRBV27; CDR3nt: TGTGCCAGCAGTCCCTCCTGGCACCCCAAACACTACTTC; CDR3aa: CASSPSWHPKHYF
j_gene: TRBJ2-3; d_gene: TRBD1; abundance: NA; v_gene: TRBV6-1; CDR3nt: TGTGCCAGCAGTCGACAGGGAAGCACAGATACGCAGTATTTT; CDR3aa: CASSRQGSTDTQYF
j_gene: TRBJ2-7; d_gene: NA; abundance: NA; v_gene: TRBV28; CDR3nt: TGTGCCAGCCGGAGGGAAGCCTACGAGCAGTACTTC; CDR3aa: CASRREAYEQYF
j_gene: TRBJ1-2; d_gene: NA; abundance: NA; v_gene: TRBV28; CDR3nt: TGTGCCAGCCTTCCTTCGGACAGCTTTGGCTACACCTTC; CDR3aa: CASLPSDSFGYTF
j_gene: TRBJ1-2; d_gene: NA; abundance: NA; v_gene: TRBV19; CDR3nt: TGTGCCAGTAGTATCCCCCAGGGGCGAAAACCTAACTATGGCTACACCTTC; CDR3aa: CASSIPQGRKPNYGYTF
j_gene: TRBJ1-2; d_gene: NA; abundance: NA; v_gene: TRBV11-2; CDR3nt: TGTGCCAGCAGCTCTTCCGCGGAGGACTATGCTGGCTACACCTTC; CDR3aa: CASSSSAEDYAGYTF
j_gene: TRBJ2-2; d_gene: TRBD2; abundance: NA; v_gene: TRBV2; CDR3nt: TGTGCCAGCATACGACTAGCGGGAGGGTCCGGGGAGCTGTTTTTT; CDR3aa: CASIRLAGGSGELFF
j_gene: TRBJ1-2; d_gene: NA; abundance: few; v_gene: TRBV6-1; CDR3nt: TGTGCCAGCGCTACAGGGTATGGCTACACCTTC; CDR3aa: CASATGYGYTF
j_gene: TRBJ2-1; d_gene: TRBD2; abundance: NA; v_gene: TRBV10-3; CDR3nt: TGTGCCATCAGTGAACCTAGCGGGAGACGTTTAGGGGAGAATGAGCAGTTCTTC; CDR3aa: CAISEPSGRRLGENEQFF
j_gene: TRBJ2-7; d_gene: NA; abundance: few; v_gene: TRBV19; CDR3nt: TGTGCCAGTAGTATAAGGACAGAGAGTTACGAGCAGTACTTC; CDR3aa: CASSIRTESYEQYF
j_gene: TRBJ2-3; d_gene: NA; abundance: NA; v_gene: TRBV7-9; CDR3nt: TGTGCCAGCAGCCCCCTGGGCGGGTCTCGCGGCACAGATACGCAGTATTTT; CDR3aa: CASSPLGGSRGTDTQYF
j_gene: TRBJ1-1; d_gene: TRBD1; abundance: NA; v_gene: TRBV18; CDR3nt: TGTGCCAGCTCACCCGGACAGGGGACGAACACTGAAGCTTTCTTT; CDR3aa: CASSPGQGTNTEAFF
j_gene: TRBJ2-1; d_gene: TRBD2; abundance: once; v_gene: TRBV11-2; CDR3nt: TGTGCCAGCAGCTTCGCCTTCGGACTAGGGCAGGTGAATGAGCAGTTCTTC; CDR3aa: CASSFAFGLGQVNEQFF
j_gene: TRBJ1-2; d_gene: NA; abundance: NA; v_gene: TRBV4-2; CDR3nt: TGTGCCAGCAGCCAAGATCGGTTTGCGCAGGGCTTTAACTATGGCTACACCTTC; CDR3aa: CASSQDRFAQGFNYGYTF
j_gene: TRBJ1-2; d_gene: NA; abundance: NA; v_gene: TRBV7-9; CDR3nt: TGTGCCAGCAGCCTACCGGGACACGTATATGGCTACACCTTC; CDR3aa: CASSLPGHVYGYTF
j_gene: TRBJ1-1; d_gene: NA; abundance: once; v_gene: TRBV7-2; CDR3nt: TGTGCCAGCAGCCCCAGGGGCGGCACTGAAGCTTTCTTT; CDR3aa: CASSPRGGTEAFF
j_gene: TRBJ2-1; d_gene: TRBD2; abundance: few; v_gene: TRBV7-2; CDR3nt: TGTGCCAGCAGCCCCCGAGGCCTAGCGGGAGGGAATGAGCAGTTCTTC; CDR3aa: CASSPRGLAGGNEQFF
j_gene: TRBJ2-3; d_gene: NA; abundance: NA; v_gene: TRBV19; CDR3nt: TGTGCCAGTAGGGCTGGCGGGCGCACAGATACGCAGTATTTT; CDR3aa: CASRAGGRTDTQYF
j_gene: TRBJ2-5; d_gene: TRBD1; abundance: NA; v_gene: TRBV2; CDR3nt: TGTGCCAGCAGTGAATGGTCAGGGGGAGAGACCCAGTACTTC; CDR3aa: CASSEWSGGETQYF
j_gene: TRBJ1-5; d_gene: NA; abundance: NA; v_gene: TRBV4-2; CDR3nt: TGTGCCAGCAGCCAAGATACCGGAGGTGCCGCCTATCAGCCCCAGCATTTT; CDR3aa: CASSQDTGGAAYQPQHF
j_gene: TRBJ2-3; d_gene: TRBD2; abundance: NA; v_gene: TRBV6-1; CDR3nt: TGTGCCAGCAGTGAAGAGAGGGCGGGAGGGTCAGATACGCAGTATTTT; CDR3aa: CASSEERAGGSDTQYF
j_gene: TRBJ1-5; d_gene: TRBD1; abundance: NA; v_gene: TRBV29-1; CDR3nt: TGCAGCGTCATACAGGGGTTAGGTCAGCCCCAGCATTTT; CDR3aa: CSVIQGLGQPQHF
j_gene: TRBJ2-1; d_gene: NA; abundance: NA; v_gene: TRBV7-2; CDR3nt: TGTGCCAGCAGCTTATTCCGAGTATATGAGCAGTTCTTC; CDR3aa: CASSLFRVYEQFF
j_gene: TRBJ2-7; d_gene: NA; abundance: NA; v_gene: TRBV27; CDR3nt: TGTGCCAGCAGTTTTGAGGCGCAGGGCTACGAGCAGTACTTC; CDR3aa: CASSFEAQGYEQYF
j_gene: TRBJ2-1; d_gene: TRBD2; abundance: NA; v_gene: TRBV27; CDR3nt: TGTGCCAGCAGCTCTCCGTGGGGGGCTAGCGGGATCTCCTACAATGAGCAGTTCTTC; CDR3aa: CASSSPWGASGISYNEQFF
j_gene: TRBJ2-7; d_gene: NA; abundance: NA; v_gene: TRBV5-4; CDR3nt: TGTGCCAGCACCCTGGCAGGGGCACAGGGCGAGCAGTACTTC; CDR3aa: CASTLAGAQGEQYF
j_gene: TRBJ2-7; d_gene: TRBD2; abundance: NA; v_gene: TRBV7-7; CDR3nt: TGTGCCAGCAGCCGAGGAGCGGGAGGTACATGCGAGCAGTACTTC; CDR3aa: CASSRGAGGTCEQYF
j_gene: TRBJ2-3; d_gene: TRBD1; abundance: NA; v_gene: TRBV19; CDR3nt: TGTGCCAGTAGTGTACAGGGGGCAGATACGCAGTATTTT; CDR3aa: CASSVQGADTQYF
j_gene: TRBJ2-7; d_gene: NA; abundance: NA; v_gene: TRBV7-9; CDR3nt: TGTGCCAGTTGCGGGGCCTGGAACCACGAGCAGTACTTC; CDR3aa: CASCGAWNHEQYF
j_gene: TRBJ1-1; d_gene: NA; abundance: once; v_gene: TRBV28; CDR3nt: TGTGCCAGCAGGACCGGGTCGATCGGAGCTTTCTTT; CDR3aa: CASRTGSIGAFF
j_gene: TRBJ2-7; d_gene: TRBD2; abundance: NA; v_gene: TRBV5-1; CDR3nt: TGCGCCAGCAGCGCACTCTCCGGGACTAGCGGGAGTTTGATAACCGATGTGCAGTACTTC; CDR3aa: CASSALSGTSGSLITDVQYF
j_gene: TRBJ1-5; d_gene: NA; abundance: NA; v_gene: TRBV7-2; CDR3nt: TGTGCCAGCAGCGAAGTGGCAGATAGCAATCAGCCCCAGCATTTT; CDR3aa: CASSEVADSNQPQHF
j_gene: TRBJ1-1; d_gene: NA; abundance: NA; v_gene: TRBV4-1; CDR3nt: TGCGCCAGCAGCCAAGATGGGCGGAACACTGAAGCTTTCTTT; CDR3aa: CASSQDGRNTEAFF
j_gene: TRBJ2-1; d_gene: TRBD1; abundance: once; v_gene: TRBV2; CDR3nt: TGTGCCAGCACTCCGGGACAGGGATACAATGAGCAGTTCTTC; CDR3aa: CASTPGQGYNEQFF
j_gene: TRBJ1-4; d_gene: NA; abundance: NA; v_gene: TRBV5-5; CDR3nt: TGTGCCAGCAGCTTGACGCCAGGGGAAATGATTGGATTT; CDR3aa: CASSLTPGEMIGF
j_gene: TRBJ1-1; d_gene: NA; abundance: NA; v_gene: TRBV6-5; CDR3nt: TGTGCCAGCAGTTACCGCAGGGTCAACACTGAAGCTTTCTTT; CDR3aa: CASSYRRVNTEAFF
j_gene: TRBJ1-1; d_gene: TRBD1; abundance: NA; v_gene: TRBV28; CDR3nt: TGTGCCAGCATTTCGGGACAGGACCTTGAAGCTTTCTTT; CDR3aa: CASISGQDLEAFF
j_gene: TRBJ1-6; d_gene: NA; abundance: NA; v_gene: TRBV7-6; CDR3nt: TGTGCCAGCAGTGTAGCCCCCCCAGGGGAATATTCACCCCTCCACTTT; CDR3aa: CASSVAPPGEYSPLHF
j_gene: TRBJ1-2; d_gene: NA; abundance: once; v_gene: TRBV28; CDR3nt: TGTGCCAGCTTAAGGAGCACAGGGGGCTACACCTTC; CDR3aa: CASLRSTGGYTF
j_gene: TRBJ2-5; d_gene: NA; abundance: NA; v_gene: TRBV28; CDR3nt: TGTGCCGGACGGAGGGGATCCGGGGAGACCCAGTACTTC; CDR3aa: CAGRRGSGETQYF
j_gene: TRBJ2-7; d_gene: NA; abundance: few; v_gene: TRBV7-9; CDR3nt: TGTGCCAGCAGCTTACTGGGTGCGGGGGAGCAGTACTTC; CDR3aa: CASSLLGAGEQYF